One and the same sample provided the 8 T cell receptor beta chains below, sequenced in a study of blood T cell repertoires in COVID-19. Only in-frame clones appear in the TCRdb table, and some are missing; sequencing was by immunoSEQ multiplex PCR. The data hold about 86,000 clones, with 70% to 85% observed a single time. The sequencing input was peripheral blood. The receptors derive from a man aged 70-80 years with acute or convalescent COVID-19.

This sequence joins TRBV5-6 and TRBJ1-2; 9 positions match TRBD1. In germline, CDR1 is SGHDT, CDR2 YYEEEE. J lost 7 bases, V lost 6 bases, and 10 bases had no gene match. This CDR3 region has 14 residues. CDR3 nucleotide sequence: TGTGCCAGCACCATTCTGGGACAGGGAGGTGGCTACACCTTC. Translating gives CASTILGQGGGYTF.

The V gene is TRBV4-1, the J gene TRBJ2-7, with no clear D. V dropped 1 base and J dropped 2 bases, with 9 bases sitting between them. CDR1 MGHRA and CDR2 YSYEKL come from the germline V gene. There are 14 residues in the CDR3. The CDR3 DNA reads TGCGCCAGCAGCCAAGGTGTTTCTACCTACGAGCAGTACTTC. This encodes CASSQGVSTYEQYF.

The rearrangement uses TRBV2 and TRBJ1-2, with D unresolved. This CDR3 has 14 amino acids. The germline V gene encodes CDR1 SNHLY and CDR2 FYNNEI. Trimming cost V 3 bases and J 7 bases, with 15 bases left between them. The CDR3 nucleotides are TGTGCCAGCAGTGAGAGGAGTCGGGGTGGTGGCTACACCTTC. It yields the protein CASSERSRGGGYTF. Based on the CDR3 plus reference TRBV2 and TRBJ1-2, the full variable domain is EPEVTQTPSHQVTQMGQEVILRCVPISNHLYFYWYRQILGQKVEFLVSFYNNEISEKSEIFDDQFSVERPDGSNFTLKIRSTKLEDSAMYFCASSERSRGGGYTFGSGTRLTVV.

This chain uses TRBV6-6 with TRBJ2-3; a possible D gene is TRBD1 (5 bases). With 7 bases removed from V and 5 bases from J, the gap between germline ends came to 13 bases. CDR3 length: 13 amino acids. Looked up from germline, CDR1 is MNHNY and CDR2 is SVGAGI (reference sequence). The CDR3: CASKGEVVDTQYF. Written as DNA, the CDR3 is TGTGCCAGCAAAGGGGAAGTGGTAGATACGCAGTATTTT.

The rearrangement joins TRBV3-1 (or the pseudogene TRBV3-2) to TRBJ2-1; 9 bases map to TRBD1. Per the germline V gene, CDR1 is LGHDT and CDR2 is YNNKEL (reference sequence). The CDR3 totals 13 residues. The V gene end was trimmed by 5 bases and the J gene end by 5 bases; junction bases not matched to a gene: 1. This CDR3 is CASSGDRDNEQFF. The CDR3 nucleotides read TGTGCCAGCAGCGGGGACAGGGACAATGAGCAGTTCTTC.

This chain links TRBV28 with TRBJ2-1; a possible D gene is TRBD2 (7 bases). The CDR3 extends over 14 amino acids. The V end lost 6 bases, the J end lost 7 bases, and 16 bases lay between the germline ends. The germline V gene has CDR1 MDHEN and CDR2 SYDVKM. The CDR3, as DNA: TGTGCCAGCAGCTGGGGGGGGCCCAGGAATGAGCAGTTCTTC. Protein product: CASSWGGPRNEQFF.

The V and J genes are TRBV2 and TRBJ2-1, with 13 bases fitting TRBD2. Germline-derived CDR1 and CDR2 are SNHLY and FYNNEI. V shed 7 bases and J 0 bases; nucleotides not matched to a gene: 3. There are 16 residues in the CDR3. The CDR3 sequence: CASTRTSGGSYNEQFF. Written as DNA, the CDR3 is TGTGCCAGCACTAGGACTAGCGGGGGCTCCTACAATGAGCAGTTCTTC.

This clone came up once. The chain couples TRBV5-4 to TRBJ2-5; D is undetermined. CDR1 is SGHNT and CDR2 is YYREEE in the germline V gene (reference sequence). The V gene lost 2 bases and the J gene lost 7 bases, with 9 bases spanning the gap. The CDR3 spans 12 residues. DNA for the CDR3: TGTGCCAGCAGCTTAAGCTCTTCGACCCAGTACTTC. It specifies CASSLSSSTQYF.